This record looks at one T cell receptor beta chain sequence and its context. TCRdb's copy holds only in-frame clones and misses some; the assay was immunoSEQ multiplex PCR. The sample consists of around 420,000 clones, over 75% of them appearing once. This sample is part of a study of blood T cell repertoires in COVID-19. V dropped 1 base and J dropped 8; count of bases not matched to a gene: 0. The CDR3 spans 12 residues. CDR1 and CDR2 (germline): LGHNA, YNFKEQ. Assignment of participants to cohorts was predicated upon participant-reported clinical history. Sequencing was carried out using PBMCs or T cells enriched from blood (not recorded which). The rearrangement links TRBV4-2 to TRBJ2-3; 7 nucleotides match TRBD2. This clonotype originated in a woman aged 40 to 49 with acute COVID-19. CDR3 in DNA: TGTGCCAGCAGCCAAGGGGGGGGTACGCAGTATTTT. Protein sequence: CASSQGGGTQYF.